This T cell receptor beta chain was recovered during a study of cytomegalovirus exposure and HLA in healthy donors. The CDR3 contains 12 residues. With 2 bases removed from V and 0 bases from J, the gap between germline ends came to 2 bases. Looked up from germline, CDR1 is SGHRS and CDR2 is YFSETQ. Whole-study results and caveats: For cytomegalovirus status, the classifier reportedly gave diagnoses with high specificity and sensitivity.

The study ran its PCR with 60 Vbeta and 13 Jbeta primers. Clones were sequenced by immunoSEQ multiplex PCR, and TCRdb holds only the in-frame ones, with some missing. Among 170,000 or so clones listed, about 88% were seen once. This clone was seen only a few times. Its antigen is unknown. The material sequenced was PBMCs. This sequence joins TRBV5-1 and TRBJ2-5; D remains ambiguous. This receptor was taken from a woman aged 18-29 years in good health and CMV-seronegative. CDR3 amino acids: CASSFYQETQYF. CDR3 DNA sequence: TGCGCCAGCAGCTTCTACCAAGAGACCCAGTACTTC.